This T cell receptor (beta chain) derives from a study of identical twins' blood T cells. Study overall: Roughly 51 million reads came from about 12 libraries, six alpha, six beta.

Trimming took 5 bases from V and 1 from J; bases not matched to a gene: 0. Germline values: CDR1 SQVTM, CDR2 ANQGSEA. CDR3 length equals 12 residues. The table lists this clonotype with a few counts. TCRdb analysed the 5' RACE reads with MiXCR anew, one entry per CDR3 protein. The sample contains 300,000 to 450,000 distinct CDR3 sequences, 28% of which appear only once. Source material: PBMCs. This clonotype was sampled from a woman aged 18 to 50 in good health. V usage is TRBV29-1 and J usage is TRBJ2-5; TRBD1 aligns across 8 bases. The CDR3 DNA reads TGCAGCGTTACAGGGGGCCAAGAGACCCAGTACTTC. It yields the protein CSVTGGQETQYF.